The entry below describes one TCR beta chain. Other DNA sequences within the sample encode an identical CDR3. The CDR3 totals 15 residues. V lost 6 bases and J 0 bases, leaving 9 bases between the germline ends. Germline loops: CDR1 SEHNR, CDR2 FQNEAQ (reference sequence). This specimen comes from a study of control samples from healthy donors and cancer patients. The repertoire was sequenced with immunoSEQ multiplex PCR; TCRdb's copy has only in-frame clones and lacks some. The sample carries approximately 100,000 clones, around nine tenths recorded once. This chain uses TRBV7-9 with TRBJ2-6; D is ambiguous. This clonotype was sampled from a man younger than 40 in good health. Sequenced material: blood. The DNA of the CDR3 is TGTGCCAGCAGTCTAACCGTCTCTGGGGCCAACGTCCTGACTTTC. It yields the protein CASSLTVSGANVLTF.